This TCR beta chain was identified in a study of cytotoxic CD8 clonotypes in ibrutinib-treated CLL. Trimming at V came to 4 bases and at J to 4 bases, leaving 9 bases not matched to a gene. Germline V gene sequence: CDR1 MGHDK, CDR2 SYGVNS. This CDR3 is 16 amino acids long. This clone appeared a single time. The table came from immunoSEQ multiplex PCR; TCRdb's copy has only in-frame clones and leaves some out. The sample includes roughly 250,000 clones, under 80% of them seen just once. This sample comprised PBMCs, obtained after 24 months of ibrutinib treatment. V is TRBV25-1 and J is TRBJ2-1; 8 bases fit TRBD2. The receptor was isolated from a human donor with chronic lymphocytic leukemia. The DNA of the CDR3 is TGTGCCAGCAGTGGGATCAGCGGGAGAGGGTACAATGAGCAGTTCTTC. It yields the protein CASSGISGRGYNEQFF. Variable domain in full (rest from reference TRBV25-1 and TRBJ2-1): EADIYQTPRYLVIGTGKKITLECSQTMGHDKMYWYQQDPGMELHLIHYSYGVNSTEKGDLSSESTVSRIRTEHFPLTLESARPSHTSQYLCASSGISGRGYNEQFFGPGTRLTVL.